This passage covers 25 T cell receptor beta chains from one sample sequenced in a study of control samples from healthy donors and cancer patients. Generated by immunoSEQ multiplex PCR, the TCRdb table keeps only in-frame clones and is missing some. The sample has about 120,000 clones, about 88% seen once. The sequenced sample consisted of blood. The receptor set was obtained from a man between 18 and 29 years old in good health.

The genes are TRBV10-2 and TRBJ1-6; the D is unclear. The germline V and J ends were trimmed by 6 bases and 0 bases, with 12 bases remaining between them. In germline, CDR1 is WSHSY, CDR2 SAAADI. The CDR3 spans 16 residues. The CDR3 nucleotides are TGCGCCAGCAGGGACGGACGGAGCTCCTATAATTCACCCCTCCACTTT. Translated: CASRDGRSSYNSPLHF.

In its sample, this clone was seen a few times. The chain combines TRBV7-2 with TRBJ1-5; possible D gene TRBD1, 5 bases. The V end was cut by 5 bases, the J end by 5 bases, with 13 bases between. The CDR3 spans 14 residues. Germline V gene sequence: CDR1 SGHTA, CDR2 FQGNSA. The CDR3 DNA is TGTGCCAGCAGCGAAGCCCCGGGGGATCAGCCCCAGCATTTT. It yields the protein CASSEAPGDQPQHF. Looking up the rest from reference TRBV7-2 and TRBJ1-5 gives the full variable domain: GAGVSQSPSNKVTEKGKDVELRCDPISGHTALYWYRQSLGQGLEFLIYFQGNSAPDKSGLPSDRFSAERTGGSVSTLTIQRTQQEDSAVYLCASSEAPGDQPQHFGDGTRLSIL.

The chain carries TRBV12-3 or TRBV12-4 and TRBJ1-2; no reliable D call. The CDR3 has 12 residues. Trimming shortened V by 5 bases and J by 8 bases, and 12 bases separated the two germline ends. In DNA, the CDR3 is TGTGCCAGCAGTGCCCCGACACTAGGCTACACCTTC. Translating it yields CASSAPTLGYTF.

V usage is TRBV13 and J usage is TRBJ2-7; D gene uncertain. This CDR3 region has 13 residues. V lost 1 base and J lost 5, with 9 bases in between. The germline CDR1 and CDR2 sequences are PRHDT and FYEKMQ (reference sequence). The CDR3: CASSLDRLNEQYF. The CDR3 bases are TGTGCCAGCAGCTTAGACCGCCTGAACGAGCAGTACTTC.

This CDR3 reads CASSPEGYTDTQYF. The CDR3 DNA follows: TGTGCCAGCAGCCCTGAGGGGTACACAGATACGCAGTATTTT. The chain combines TRBV7-2 with TRBJ2-3; perhaps D is TRBD1 or TRBD2 (5 bases each). Trimming removed 5 bases from V and 2 bases from J, with 11 bases in between. Germline V gives CDR1 SGHTA, CDR2 FQGNSA. The CDR3 is made up of 14 amino acids.

V gene TRBV5-1 combines with J gene TRBJ2-2; 8 nucleotides line up with TRBD1. Losses at the gene ends were 0 bases for V and 5 bases for J; bases not matched to a gene: 3. CDR3 length: 15 amino acids. The V gene's germline CDR1 is SGHRS and CDR2 YFSETQ. The CDR3 region is CASSLATGETGELFF. The DNA of the CDR3 is TGCGCCAGCAGCTTGGCGACAGGGGAGACCGGGGAGCTGTTTTTT.

The chain links TRBV6-4 to TRBJ2-2, with TRBD1 identical over 11 bases. The CDR3 runs 15 residues. Unmatched junction bases numbered 3, after V lost 5 bases and J lost 4 bases. The germline gives CDR1 MRHNA, CDR2 SNTAGT. CDR3 in DNA: TGTGCCAGCAGTCCCGGGACAGGGGGCACCGGGGAGCTGTTTTTT. It translates to CASSPGTGGTGELFF.

V is TRBV6-5 and J is TRBJ2-5; 10 bases line up with TRBD1. With 7 bases clipped from V and 5 bases from J, the junction kept 10 bases outside the gene matches. The CDR3 runs to 15 residues. From germline, CDR1 is MNHEY and CDR2 SVGAGI. The DNA of the CDR3 is TGTGCCAGCAATAATCGGGACAGGGGTGTGGAGACCCAGTACTTC. This sequence encodes CASNNRDRGVETQYF.

The V call is TRBV6-5, the J call TRBJ1-1; D is undetermined. Germline CDR1 MNHEY, CDR2 SVGAGI. V dropped 0 bases and J dropped 0 bases, with 5 bases sitting between them. The CDR3 has 14 residues. The CDR3 bases are TGTGCCAGCAGTTACTCACGACTGAACACTGAAGCTTTCTTT. Translation gives CASSYSRLNTEAFF.

The table lists this clone with a count of one. This rearrangement joins TRBV3-1 (or the pseudogene TRBV3-2) to TRBJ2-1, with 8 bases aligning to TRBD1. Trimming removed 2 bases from V and 5 bases from J; junction bases left unmatched: 8. The CDR3 consists of 16 residues. The germline CDR1 and CDR2 sequences are LGHDT and YNNKEL (reference sequence). CDR3 sequence reads: CASSQQGAGRNNEQFF. The DNA for the CDR3 is TGTGCCAGCAGCCAACAGGGGGCCGGAAGAAACAATGAGCAGTTCTTC.

CDR3 amino acids: CASSSGLAGGPYEQYF. CDR3 in DNA: TGTGCCAGTAGTTCGGGACTAGCGGGAGGGCCCTACGAGCAGTACTTC. The chain carries TRBV19 and TRBJ2-7; TRBD2 agrees at 16 bases. The ends lost 5 bases at V and 2 bases at J; junction bases unmatched: 3. CDR3 size: 16 residues. Per the germline V gene, CDR1 is LNHDA and CDR2 is SQIVND (reference sequence).

The DNA for the CDR3 is TGTGCCAGCAGCTTAACAGGGGAGGCCTTTGAAGCTTTCTTT. This codes for CASSLTGEAFEAFF. V is TRBV7-9 and J is TRBJ1-1; 7 bases match TRBD1. Per the germline V gene, CDR1 is SEHNR and CDR2 is FQNEAQ (reference sequence). J was trimmed by 7 bases and V by 2 bases; bases with no gene match: 7. The CDR3 is 14 amino acids.

The V gene is TRBV18, the J gene TRBJ1-2, with D uncertain. CDR3 length: 13 residues. The germline V gene has CDR1 KGHSH and CDR2 LQKENI. V was cut by 4 bases and J by 2 bases, with 8 bases left in between. The CDR3: CASSLPANYGYTF. The CDR3 DNA follows: TGTGCCAGCTCACTACCGGCGAACTATGGCTACACCTTC.

The genes are TRBV12-3 or TRBV12-4 and TRBJ1-4; D is ambiguous. V was pared by 4 bases and J by 0 bases, with 3 bases between. The CDR3 covers 13 residues. The chain's CDR3 is CASSWATNEKLFF. In nucleotides, the CDR3 is TGTGCCAGCAGTTGGGCAACTAATGAAAAACTGTTTTTT.

This clone has only a few counts. The genes are TRBV10-3 and TRBJ2-1; D gene uncertain. V was cut by 3 bases and J by 9 bases, with 15 bases left in between. CDR1 is ENHRY, CDR2 SYGVKD, per germline. This CDR3 contains 14 residues. CDR3 DNA: TGTGCCATCAGTGATTGGCAGACCTCACCTGAGCAGTTCTTC. Translation gives CAISDWQTSPEQFF.

This clone was seen only once. The chain is built from TRBV7-2 and TRBJ1-5; maybe TRBD1 (6 bases). The germline V and J ends were trimmed by 5 bases and 5 bases, with 16 bases remaining between them. CDR3 length: 15 amino acids. Germline CDR1 and CDR2: SGHTA and FQGNSA. CDR3 nucleotides: TGTGCCAGCAGCCCCGGCAGGGGTCCCTATCAGCCCCAGCATTTT. It encodes CASSPGRGPYQPQHF.

The rearrangement uses TRBV7-9 and TRBJ2-5; D may be TRBD1 (6 bases). There are 15 residues in the CDR3. V lost 7 bases, J lost 1 base, and 16 bases lay in between. Germline assignment: CDR1 SEHNR and CDR2 FQNEAQ (reference sequence). The CDR3 reads CASTLGFRGQETQYF. In DNA, the CDR3 is TGTGCCAGCACCCTGGGATTCAGGGGCCAAGAGACCCAGTACTTC.

The chain has TRBV4-1 and TRBJ2-1; the match to TRBD2 covers 16 bases. V shed 3 bases and J 2 bases; nucleotides not matched to a gene: 4. There are 18 residues in the CDR3. CDR1 MGHRA and CDR2 YSYEKL come from the germline V gene. In nucleotides, the CDR3 is TGCGCCAGCAGCCAGGCGGGACTAGCGGGAGGGCCCTACAATGAGCAGTTCTTC. This codes for CASSQAGLAGGPYNEQFF.

Written as DNA, the CDR3 is TGTGCCAGCAGTTTAAGGGGGCTGCAGTTCTTC. Translating gives CASSLRGLQFF. The V gene is TRBV28, the J gene TRBJ2-1, with 7 bases aligning to TRBD1. The V gene end was trimmed by 2 bases and the J gene end by 12 bases; junction bases not matched to a gene: 1. CDR1 and CDR2 (germline): MDHEN, SYDVKM. The CDR3 is 11 residues long.

The table lists this clone with a count of one. The chain couples TRBV5-4 to TRBJ1-2; 7 bases are a match to TRBD1. The CDR3 covers 13 residues. J lost 2 bases, V lost 4 bases, and 2 bases had no gene match. CDR1 and CDR2 from the germline V gene are SGHNT and YYREEE (reference sequence). Here the CDR3 reads CASSPDRNYGYTF. As DNA, the CDR3 is TGTGCCAGCAGCCCGGACAGGAACTATGGCTACACCTTC.

J is TRBJ2-2 and V is TRBV7-3; perhaps TRBD2 as D (5 bases). Germline assignment: CDR1 SGHTA and CDR2 FQGTGA. The CDR3 runs 14 residues. V was clipped by 6 bases and J by 6 bases, with 14 bases between them. This CDR3 reads CASRFNLGAGELFF. CDR3 in DNA: TGTGCCAGCAGATTTAACCTCGGGGCCGGGGAGCTGTTTTTT.

This chain connects TRBV9 to TRBJ2-7, with 7 positions matching TRBD2. Trimming cost V 3 bases and J 0 bases; bases outside gene matches: 6. Germline assignment: CDR1 SGDLS and CDR2 YYNGEE. CDR3 length: 15 amino acids. In DNA form, the CDR3 reads TGTGCCAGCAGCGGCGGGACTACCTCCTCCTACGAGCAGTACTTC. Its protein product is CASSGGTTSSYEQYF.

In this sample, this clone turned up once. This chain uses TRBV14 with TRBJ1-1, with TRBD1 as a possible D gene (5 bases). The V and J ends lost 1 base and 1 base respectively, with 10 bases between them. The length of the CDR3 is 15 residues. CDR1 is SGHDN and CDR2 is FVKESK in the germline V gene. CDR3 bases: TGTGCCAGCAGCCAAGTCCGCCAGGGGAACACTGAAGCTTTCTTT. It yields the protein CASSQVRQGNTEAFF.

The rearrangement uses TRBV27 and TRBJ1-5; perhaps TRBD1 as D (5 bases). Germline CDR1 reads MNHEY; CDR2 reads SMNVEV (reference sequence). This CDR3 contains 13 residues. Trimming shortened V by 7 bases and J by 3 bases, and 10 bases separated the two germline ends. CDR3 coding DNA: TGTGCCAGCATGGCGACAGACAATCAGCCCCAGCATTTT. Residues: CASMATDNQPQHF.

The chain employs TRBV3-1 (or the pseudogene TRBV3-2) and TRBJ2-1; 8 nucleotides line up with TRBD2. This CDR3 spans 17 amino acids. V was clipped by 3 bases and J by 2 bases; unmatched bases: 9. The V gene's germline CDR1 is LGHDT and CDR2 YNNKEL (reference sequence). The CDR3 loop is CASSHEAGEVPYNEQFF. The CDR3 nucleotides are TGTGCCAGCAGCCACGAAGCGGGAGAGGTTCCCTACAATGAGCAGTTCTTC.